A selection of T cell receptor beta chains follows, all from one sample in a study of blood T cell repertoires in COVID-19. Here immunoSEQ multiplex PCR was the method, and the copy in TCRdb shows in-frame clones only, minus some. The sample lists some 220,000 clones; 80% were seen once. The sample taken for sequencing was peripheral blood. These receptors were collected from a woman aged 65 to 85 with acute or convalescent COVID-19. Each CDR3 is given with its conserved first and last residue. A D gene is named only where the DNA matches it firmly. Rows may omit the clone size; those that give it use once, few, many or a size class.

d_call | clone_size | j_call | v_call | cdr3_aa | cdr3_nt
TRBD2 | few | TRBJ2-5 | TRBV5-1 | CASSLASSGGRKETQYF | TGCGCCAGCAGCTTGGCCTCTAGCGGGGGACGCAAAGAGACCCAGTACTTC
TRBD2 | - | TRBJ2-3 | TRBV5-1 | CASSLTQRGGTDTQYF | TGCGCCAGCAGCTTGACCCAGCGGGGAGGCACAGATACGCAGTATTTT
TRBD2 | - | TRBJ2-5 | TRBV5-1 | CASSQGLAGARVTQYF | TGCGCCAGCAGCCAGGGACTAGCGGGGGCCAGAGTGACCCAGTACTTC
- | - | TRBJ2-5 | TRBV4-3 | CASSQDHGTETQYF | TGCGCCAGCAGCCAAGATCACGGTACGGAGACCCAGTACTTC
TRBD2 | - | TRBJ2-4 | TRBV27 | CASSLSLLAGHPVANIQYF | TGTGCCAGCAGTTTGTCTCTCCTAGCGGGGCATCCGGTAGCCAACATTCAGTACTTC
TRBD2 | - | TRBJ2-3 | TRBV7-3 | CASSLGSTSGSTDTQYF | TGTGCCAGCAGCTTAGGGTCGACTAGCGGAAGCACAGATACGCAGTATTTT
- | - | TRBJ2-1 | TRBV19 | CATDGGTNEQFF | TGTGCCACAGACGGGGGAACCAATGAGCAGTTCTTC
TRBD2 | - | TRBJ2-5 | TRBV7-6 | CASSSSGSRGAQYF | TGTGCCAGCAGCTCATCAGGGTCCCGGGGGGCCCAGTACTTC
- | - | TRBJ1-1 | TRBV19 | CASSIGPMNTEAFF | TGTGCCAGTAGTATAGGGCCGATGAACACTGAAGCTTTCTTT
- | many | TRBJ1-1 | TRBV10-1 | CASSGQTNTEAFF | TGCGCCAGCAGTGGACAGACCAACACTGAAGCTTTCTTT
- | - | TRBJ2-3 | TRBV11-2 | CASSFSADTQYF | TGTGCCAGCAGCTTCTCTGCAGATACGCAGTATTTT
TRBD1 | - | TRBJ1-1 | TRBV5-1 | CASSLGQGVEAFF | TGCGCCAGCAGCTTGGGACAGGGGGTTGAAGCTTTCTTT
TRBD2 | few | TRBJ2-7 | TRBV6-1 | CASSGLVLAGWTSGYEQYF | TGTGCCAGCAGTGGCCTGGTACTAGCGGGGTGGACTAGCGGCTACGAGCAGTACTTC
- | - | TRBJ1-1 | TRBV12-3/TRBV12-4 | CASRQTLNTEAFF | TGTGCCAGCAGACAAACATTGAACACTGAAGCTTTCTTT